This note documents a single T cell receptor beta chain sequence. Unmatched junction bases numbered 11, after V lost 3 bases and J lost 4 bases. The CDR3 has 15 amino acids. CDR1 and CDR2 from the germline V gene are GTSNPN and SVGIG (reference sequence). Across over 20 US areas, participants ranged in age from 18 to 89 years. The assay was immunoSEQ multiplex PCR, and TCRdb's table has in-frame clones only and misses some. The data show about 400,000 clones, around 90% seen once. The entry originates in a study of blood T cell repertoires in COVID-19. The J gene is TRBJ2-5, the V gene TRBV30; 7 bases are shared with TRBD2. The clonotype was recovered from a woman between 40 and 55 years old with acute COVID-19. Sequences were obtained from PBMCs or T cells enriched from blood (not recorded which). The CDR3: CAWRKGTSETETQYF. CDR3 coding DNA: TGTGCCTGGAGGAAGGGTACTAGCGAGACAGAGACCCAGTACTTC.